This TCR beta chain was identified during a study of identical twins. TCRdb called the 5' RACE reads again in MiXCR, with one record for every CDR3 protein. The sample holds 450,000 or so distinct CDR3 sequences, 14% seen once. This CDR3 region has 15 residues. Germline values: CDR1 SGDLS, CDR2 YYNGEE. The trim removed 0 bases at V and 1 base at J, leaving 1 base unmatched. This clonotype was counted only a few times. The antigen is undetermined. Regarding the study as a whole: Compared with unrelated sharing, twin-shared out-of-frame alpha sequences had more low-probability sequences. A lower insertion count was a feature of abundant cord blood beta clonotypes, with no such feature in memory repertoires. Models, which agreed with sharing between unrelated individuals, nonetheless underestimated the out-of-frame TCR alpha sharing seen in monozygotic twins.

The sample was also reused in another study, on yellow fever vaccine responses in identical twins.

This receptor was obtained from a woman aged 18-29 years in good health. The chain is built from TRBV9 and TRBJ2-3; 8 positions agree with TRBD1. Input material: CD4+ T cells sorted from blood. CDR3 DNA: TGTGCCAGCAGCGTAGTGGGACAGGGCACAGATACGCAGTATTTT. Its translation: CASSVVGQGTDTQYF.